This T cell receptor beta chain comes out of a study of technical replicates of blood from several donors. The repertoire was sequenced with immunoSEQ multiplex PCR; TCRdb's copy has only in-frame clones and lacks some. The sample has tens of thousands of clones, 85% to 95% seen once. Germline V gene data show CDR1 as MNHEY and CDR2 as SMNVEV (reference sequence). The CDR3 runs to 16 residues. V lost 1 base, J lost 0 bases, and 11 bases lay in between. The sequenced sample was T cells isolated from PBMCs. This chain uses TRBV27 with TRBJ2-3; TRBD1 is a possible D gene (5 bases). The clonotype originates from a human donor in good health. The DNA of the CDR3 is TGTGCCAGCAGTTTATACTGGGGCCCTAGCACAGATACGCAGTATTTT. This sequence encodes CASSLYWGPSTDTQYF.